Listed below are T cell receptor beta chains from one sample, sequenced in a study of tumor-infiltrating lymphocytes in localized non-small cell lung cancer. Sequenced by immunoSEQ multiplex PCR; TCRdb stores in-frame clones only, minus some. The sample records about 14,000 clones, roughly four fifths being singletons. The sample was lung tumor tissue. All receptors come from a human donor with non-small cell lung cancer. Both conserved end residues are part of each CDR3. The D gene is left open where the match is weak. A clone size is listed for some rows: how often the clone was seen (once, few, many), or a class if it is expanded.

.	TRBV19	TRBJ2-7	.	CASSIISGAYEQYF	TGTGCCAGTAGTATTATCTCTGGAGCCTACGAGCAGTACTTC
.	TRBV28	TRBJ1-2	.	CASSLSRTGSQVALYGYTF	TGTGCCAGCAGTCTCTCTCGGACGGGGTCCCAAGTGGCTCTATATGGCTACACCTTC
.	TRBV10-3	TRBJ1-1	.	CAISDSGQRNTEAFF	TGTGCCATCAGTGACTCCGGACAGCGGAACACTGAAGCTTTCTTT
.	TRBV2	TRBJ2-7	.	CASSERGGSYEQYF	TGTGCCAGCAGTGAAAGAGGGGGGTCCTACGAGCAGTACTTC
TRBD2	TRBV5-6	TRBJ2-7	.	CASSLGTSGSNYEQYF	TGTGCCAGCAGCCTCGGGACTAGCGGGAGTAACTACGAGCAGTACTTC
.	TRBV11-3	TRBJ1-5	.	CASSLEDRGQPQHF	TGTGCCAGCAGCTTAGAGGATCGCGGTCAGCCCCAGCATTTT
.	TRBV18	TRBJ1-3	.	CASSPGQISGNTIYF	TGTGCCAGCTCACCAGGACAGATCTCTGGAAACACCATATATTTT
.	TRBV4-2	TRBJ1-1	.	CASSHIQAEAFF	TGTGCCAGCAGCCACATACAGGCTGAAGCTTTCTTT
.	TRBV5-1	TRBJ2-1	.	CASSWEGGENEQFF	TGCGCCAGCAGCTGGGAGGGGGGGGAAAATGAGCAGTTCTTC
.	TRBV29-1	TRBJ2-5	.	CSVAGEETQYF	TGCAGCGTTGCTGGAGAAGAGACCCAGTACTTC
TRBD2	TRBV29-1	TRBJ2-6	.	CSVGLAGGANVLTF	TGCAGCGTTGGGTTAGCGGGAGGGGCCAACGTCCTGACTTTC
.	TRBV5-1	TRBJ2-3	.	CASSLEEGTDTQYF	TGCGCCAGCAGCTTAGAGGAGGGGACAGATACGCAGTATTTT
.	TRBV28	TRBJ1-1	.	CASSQGGSVNTEAFF	TGTGCCAGCAGCCAGGGCGGCAGCGTCAACACTGAAGCTTTCTTT
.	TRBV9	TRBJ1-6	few	CASSQGGIGSPLHF	TGTGCCAGCAGCCAAGGGGGTATTGGTTCACCCCTCCACTTT
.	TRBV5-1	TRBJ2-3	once	CASSSQGTDTQYF	TGCGCCAGCAGCTCACAAGGGACAGATACGCAGTATTTT
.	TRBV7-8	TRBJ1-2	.	CASSPDSGYGYTF	TGTGCCAGCAGCCCCGACAGTGGCTATGGCTACACCTTC
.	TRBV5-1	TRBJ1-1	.	CASSFAGNTEAFF	TGCGCCAGCAGCTTTGCAGGAAACACTGAAGCTTTCTTT
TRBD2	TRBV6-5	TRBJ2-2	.	CASSYYLAEITGELFF	TGTGCCAGCAGTTACTATCTAGCGGAGATCACCGGGGAGCTGTTTTTT
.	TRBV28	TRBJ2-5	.	CASRGTGPGGPQYF	TGTGCCAGCAGGGGAACAGGGCCCGGGGGGCCCCAGTACTTC
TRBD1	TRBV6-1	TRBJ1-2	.	CASTGTGLNYGYTF	TGTGCCAGCACCGGGACAGGGCTGAACTATGGCTACACCTTC
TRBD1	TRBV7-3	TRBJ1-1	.	CASSPDGQGIKEAFF	TGTGCCAGCAGCCCGGATGGACAGGGGATAAAGGAAGCTTTCTTT
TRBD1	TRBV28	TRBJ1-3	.	CATRDSLSGNTIYF	TGTGCCACCAGGGACAGCCTTTCTGGAAACACCATATATTTT
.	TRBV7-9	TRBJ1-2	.	CASSPDGPYGYTF	TGTGCCAGCAGCCCGGACGGACCCTATGGCTACACCTTC
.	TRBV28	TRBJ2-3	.	CASSFLSGTDTQYF	TGTGCCAGCAGTTTCCTTAGCGGCACAGATACGCAGTATTTT
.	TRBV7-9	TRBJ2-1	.	CASSPLDRDNEQFF	TGTGCCAGCAGCCCCCTCGACAGAGACAATGAGCAGTTCTTC
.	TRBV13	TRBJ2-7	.	CASSKPGGSYEQYF	TGTGCCAGCAGCAAACCAGGGGGGTCCTACGAGCAGTACTTC
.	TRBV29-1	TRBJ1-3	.	CSVLPGSGNTIYF	TGCAGCGTTCTCCCGGGCTCTGGAAACACCATATATTTT
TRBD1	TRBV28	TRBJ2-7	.	CASSPTGQGAWEQYF	TGTGCCAGCAGTCCGACTGGACAGGGGGCGTGGGAGCAGTACTTC
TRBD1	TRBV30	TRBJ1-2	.	CAWFGQGYYGYTF	TGTGCCTGGTTTGGACAGGGATACTATGGCTACACCTTC